Listed below are T cell receptor beta chains from one sample, sequenced in a study of read filtering for tumor transcriptome and immune sequencing. TCRdb fed the reads into MiXCR, producing one record per CDR3 protein. The sample has 12,000 to 15,000 distinct CDR3 sequences, approximately 20% seen once. The sequenced sample was a population of CD138-negative cells sorted from bone marrow. Receptors originate from a donor aged 40 or over with multiple myeloma. CDR3s include the opening cysteine and the closing phenylalanine or tryptophan.

v_call	cdr3_length	j_call	cdr3_aa
TRBV20-1	13	TRBJ1-1	CSARSTENTEAFF
TRBV7-9	23	TRBJ2-1	CASSLATLATVLLADVSYNEQFF
TRBV20-1	14	TRBJ1-2	CSARKPGQNYGYTF
TRBV4-1	16	TRBJ2-1	CASSQGLVFPDNEQFF
TRBV7-2	14	TRBJ2-7	CASSTYSGNYGQYF
TRBV12-3/TRBV12-4	13	TRBJ2-6	CASSSPGANVLTF
TRBV6-5	17	TRBJ2-1	CASSYRASGRPYNEQFF
TRBV5-5	16	TRBJ2-6	CASSHRESPGANVLTF
TRBV6-4	14	TRBJ1-4	CASSQELVREKLFF
TRBV10-3	14	TRBJ2-7	CAISQDGDFYEQYF
TRBV7-2	13	TRBJ2-3	CASSSQPGPTQYF
TRBV6-1	15	TRBJ2-1	CASGVGLATGNEQFF
TRBV12-3/TRBV12-4	13	TRBJ2-1	CASSSMGVHEQFF
TRBV20-1	14	TRBJ1-4	CSARDHARREKLFF
TRBV20-1	15	TRBJ2-7	CSARPWGGVGYEQYF
TRBV19	15	TRBJ1-5	CASKAAGDSHQPQHF
TRBV12-3/TRBV12-4	14	TRBJ2-7	CASSSSQGAREQYF
TRBV6-5	15	TRBJ2-2	CASSSETGAGGELFF
TRBV7-2	16	TRBJ2-7	CASSSAPGGTGDEQYF
TRBV27	16	TRBJ2-1	CASSFRGLVSYNEQFF
TRBV7-2	16	TRBJ2-1	CASSLAGGSGWDEQFF
TRBV6-6	14	TRBJ2-3	CASAGEVPTDTQYF
TRBV6-1	12	TRBJ2-2	CASSVYTGELFF
TRBV3-1	16	TRBJ2-3	CASSQDRTGGTDTQYF
TRBV5-1	14	TRBJ2-7	CASSPGTAVYEQYF
TRBV7-2	20	TRBJ2-3	CASSLVPLGLAFYHTDTQYF
TRBV11-3	11	TRBJ2-7	CASSLGVVQYF
TRBV5-8	16	TRBJ2-1	CASSLGRTRAYNEQFF
TRBV7-9	17	TRBJ2-6	CASRPTSVSSGANVLTF
TRBV5-6	15	TRBJ1-1	CASSLGPYRDTEAFF
TRBV4-1	16	TRBJ2-3	CASSHGGGGSSDTQYF
TRBV7-2	11	TRBJ2-1	CASSLGDLGFF